This T cell receptor beta chain was profiled in a study of cytomegalovirus exposure and HLA in healthy donors. Study at large: Researchers previously reported finding about 110 million unique TCR beta sequences from around 200 million T cells. As released early, the data held 75 million to 90 million unique TCRs from HLA-typed donors. Among the approximately 400 donors who were genotyped, roughly 86% fell in the genetic ancestry cluster that is associated with self-reported Caucasian donors.

About this clone itself: Antigen: not known.

PCR employed 60 Vbeta and 13 Jbeta primers. The table came from immunoSEQ multiplex PCR; TCRdb's copy has only in-frame clones and leaves some out. Here the sample spans approximately 110,000 clones, roughly 69% being singletons. General study points: Researchers reported in a later analysis that a missense DCLRE1C variant was tied to TCR beta V- and J-gene trimming.

What was sequenced was PBMCs. The TCR comes from a woman in her seventies in good health and CMV-seropositive.

The CDR3 nucleotides are TGTGCCAGCAGTTACCGCGACCGACAATCGTACTACGAGCAGTACTTC. Protein product: CASSYRDRQSYYEQYF. The chain is built from TRBV6-7 and TRBJ2-7, with no clear D. TRBV6-7 is an ORF, and what it does is uncertain. The CDR3 contains 16 residues. V lost 2 bases and J lost 3, with 17 bases in between.